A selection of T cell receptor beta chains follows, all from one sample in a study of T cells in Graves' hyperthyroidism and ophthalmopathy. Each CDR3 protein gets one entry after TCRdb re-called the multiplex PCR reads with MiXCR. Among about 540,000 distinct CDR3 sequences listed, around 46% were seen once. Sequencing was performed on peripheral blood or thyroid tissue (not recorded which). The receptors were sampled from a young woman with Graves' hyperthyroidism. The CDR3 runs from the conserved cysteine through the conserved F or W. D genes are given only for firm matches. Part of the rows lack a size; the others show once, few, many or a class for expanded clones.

TGTGCCAGCAGTGTAGGGTCTCAAGTCGAGCAGTACTTC,CASSVGSQVEQYF,TRBV2,many,TRBJ2-7,-
TGTGCCAGCAGTCTAGACAGGGGCCTACTTCCTATCACTGAAGCTTTCTTT,CASSLDRGLLPITEAFF,TRBV7-8,many,TRBJ1-1,TRBD1
TGTGCCAGCGAGATGGGACAAGGGAACTATGGCTACACCTTC,CASEMGQGNYGYTF,TRBV7-2,-,TRBJ1-2,-
TGTGCCAGCAGTTCGTCGAACAGGGCAATGAATTCACCCCTCCACTTT,CASSSSNRAMNSPLHF,TRBV27,few,TRBJ1-6,-
TGTGCCAGCAGCCCGGACGGCTCTGGGGCCAACGTCCTGACTTTC,CASSPDGSGANVLTF,TRBV5-6,many,TRBJ2-6,-
TGCAGTGCTAGAGTTTCGGGGGTCTATCAGCCCCAGCATTTT,CSARVSGVYQPQHF,TRBV20-1,many,TRBJ1-5,-
TGTGCCACCAGTGATTCCACTAGCGGGAGCTATCACAATGAGCAGTTCTTC,CATSDSTSGSYHNEQFF,TRBV24-1,-,TRBJ2-1,TRBD2
TGCAGTGCTACCCCTACTAGCGGGAGGGCCAATGAGCAGTACTTC,CSATPTSGRANEQYF,TRBV20-1,-,TRBJ2-7,TRBD2
TGTGCCAGCAGCAAAGTGGGACAGGGTCAATATTTT,CASSKVGQGQYF,TRBV5-6,-,TRBJ1-3,TRBD1
TGTGCCAGCAGCTCCGGAGCCTACGAGCAGTACTTC,CASSSGAYEQYF,TRBV12-3/TRBV12-4,many,TRBJ2-7,-
TGCAGTGCCAGCCAGGGAGACGGTGGAAACACCATATATTTT,CSASQGDGGNTIYF,TRBV20-1,once,TRBJ1-3,-
TGCAGCGTTGAAGTCGGCCTCCTCGGAAACACCATATATTTT,CSVEVGLLGNTIYF,TRBV29-1,many,TRBJ1-3,-
TGTGCCAGCAGCTTGCCCTCCGGAAACACCATATATTTT,CASSLPSGNTIYF,TRBV13,many,TRBJ1-3,-
TGCGCCAGCAGCCAAGATGCCCGAGCTAGCACAGATACGCAGTATTTT,CASSQDARASTDTQYF,TRBV4-3,-,TRBJ2-3,-
TGTGCCAGCAGCCCGGGGGGGGGATCGTTGGAGACCCAGTACTTC,CASSPGGGSLETQYF,TRBV7-9,many,TRBJ2-5,TRBD2
TGTGCCAGCTCCCCAACCGGGACAGGGTCATTGGAGACCCAGTACTTC,CASSPTGTGSLETQYF,TRBV18,-,TRBJ2-5,TRBD1
TGCAGTGCTTATCGAGGAGTCGGGGAGACCCAGTACTTC,CSAYRGVGETQYF,TRBV20-1,-,TRBJ2-5,-
TGTGCCAGTAGGGATGGCCCGAACACCGGGGAGCTGTTTTTT,CASRDGPNTGELFF,TRBV19,many,TRBJ2-2,-
TGTGCCAGCAGCGACAGGGGGGGCTATGGCTACACCTTC,CASSDRGGYGYTF,TRBV7-9,many,TRBJ1-2,TRBD1
TGTGCCAGCAGGGGAGGTGGCGAATCAACGGATACGCAGTATTTT,CASRGGGESTDTQYF,TRBV7-3,few,TRBJ2-3,-
TGTGCCAGCAGCACGCGGGACGAGAAAAACTATGGCTACACCTTC,CASSTRDEKNYGYTF,TRBV7-9,many,TRBJ1-2,-
TGTGCCAGCGGGGAACGGACAGGGCCACTTTATGGCTACACCTTC,CASGERTGPLYGYTF,TRBV2,-,TRBJ1-2,TRBD1
TGTGCCAGCAGCCCCGGAGGGGGACAGGGATCGGGCTACGAGCAGTACTTC,CASSPGGGQGSGYEQYF,TRBV11-2,-,TRBJ2-7,TRBD1
TGTGCCAGCAGCTTAGCGGGACATACGGTTCTCTACGAGCAGTACTTC,CASSLAGHTVLYEQYF,TRBV7-2,many,TRBJ2-7,-
TGCGCCAGCAGCTTGACCCGACTAGCGGGAGCAGGGGAGCAGTACTTC,CASSLTRLAGAGEQYF,TRBV5-1,many,TRBJ2-7,TRBD2
TGTGCCAGCAGTTACCGCGGAGAAACCTACAATGAGCAGTTCTTC,CASSYRGETYNEQFF,TRBV6-5,-,TRBJ2-1,-
TGCGCCAGCAGCTTGGCCCCGGGACTTGACTACGAGCAGTACTTC,CASSLAPGLDYEQYF,TRBV5-1,many,TRBJ2-7,-
TGCAGCGTCACAGAGACAGGGAGCTCCTACGAGCAGTACTTC,CSVTETGSSYEQYF,TRBV29-1,-,TRBJ2-7,TRBD1
TGTGCCAGCAGCTTCCCGGGAGCCGACACAGATACGCAGTATTTT,CASSFPGADTDTQYF,TRBV7-2,-,TRBJ2-3,-
TGTGCCAGCAGTTTAACCCAACTAGGGAGCGCCATATATTTT,CASSLTQLGSAIYF,TRBV12-3/TRBV12-4,many,TRBJ1-3,-
TGTGCCAGCAGCTTAGAGCGGGGCGGGGAGCTGTTTTTT,CASSLERGGELFF,TRBV11-3,many,TRBJ2-2,-
TGCAGTGCTAGAGGAGGGACGTTAGGCTACGAGCATTTT,CSARGGTLGYEHF,TRBV20-1,-,TRBJ1-5,-
TGTGCCAGCTCACCAGGGGGGCGTAGCGAGCAGTACTTC,CASSPGGRSEQYF,TRBV18,many,TRBJ2-7,-
TGCAGCGTTCGGTCGGCAACGAACACTGAAGCTTTCTTT,CSVRSATNTEAFF,TRBV29-1,-,TRBJ1-1,-
TGTGCCAGCAGCTTCTTGGGATATAATTCACCCCTCCACTTT,CASSFLGYNSPLHF,TRBV11-1,many,TRBJ1-6,-
TGTGCCAGCAGCTTACCCGGACAGAGAGATACGCAGTATTTT,CASSLPGQRDTQYF,TRBV7-9,-,TRBJ2-3,-
TGTGCCAGCGGGGGTAGGGACGCAACTAATGAAAAACTGTTTTTT,CASGGRDATNEKLFF,TRBV2,many,TRBJ1-4,-
TGTGCCAGCAGTTACGGGTGGGGCGCCCCGGGACCACGGTCCCACTTT,CASSYGWGAPGPRSHF,TRBV6-5,-,TRBJ1-6,-
TGTGCCAGCAGCGACTACCGGACTTCCACCTACGAGCAGTACTTC,CASSDYRTSTYEQYF,TRBV5-8,many,TRBJ2-7,-
TGTGCCAGCTCACCAGAACAGGGGGCTTCTCCTCGTGGAAAACTGTTTTTT,CASSPEQGASPRGKLFF,TRBV18,-,TRBJ1-4,TRBD1
TGTGCCAGCAGTGAAAATGCCGCCTCCTACGAGCAGTACTTC,CASSENAASYEQYF,TRBV2,many,TRBJ2-7,-
TGTGCCAGCAGCTTAGCGTCGAGGGAAGCTTTCTTT,CASSLASREAFF,TRBV7-8,-,TRBJ1-1,-